These 3 T cell receptor beta chains were all obtained from the same sample, sequenced in a study of blood T cell repertoires in COVID-19. TCRdb's table, derived via immunoSEQ multiplex PCR, lists solely in-frame clones and lacks some. The table lists roughly 280,000 clones, roughly 86% of them singletons. The sequencing input was peripheral blood. The receptors were sampled from a woman aged 25 to 39 with COVID-19, enrolled during active disease.

The V and J genes are TRBV7-8 and TRBJ1-4; D uncertain. Per the germline V gene, CDR1 is SGHVS and CDR2 is FQNEAQ. The CDR3 extends over 16 amino acids. The V end was cut by 0 bases, the J end by 8 bases, with 16 bases between. In DNA form, the CDR3 reads TGTGCCAGCAGCTTAGCGCCTTGGACTGGGAGGGAAAAACTGTTTTTT. Translation: CASSLAPWTGREKLFF.

The chain uses TRBV9 and TRBJ2-2, with 7 bases fitting TRBD2. The CDR3 is 15 amino acids. V lost 4 bases to trimming and J lost 2 bases; unmatched junction nucleotides: 5. CDR1 and CDR2 (germline): SGDLS, YYNGEE. In nucleotides, the CDR3 is TGTGCCAGCAGCCCACGGGACTATAACACCGGGGAGCTGTTTTTT. Translation: CASSPRDYNTGELFF.

As DNA, the CDR3 is TGTGCCAGCAGCCCCGCGGCAGCTAACTATGGCTACACCTTC. Its protein product is CASSPAAANYGYTF. The gene calls are TRBV11-2 and TRBJ1-2; D gene uncertain. V lost 5 bases to trimming and J lost 0 bases, with 10 bases between them. The CDR3 sequence is 14 residues long. Per the germline V gene, CDR1 is SGHAT and CDR2 is FQNNGV.